This T cell receptor (beta chain) was identified during a study of identical twins. The CDR3 spans 15 residues. Germline CDR1 reads SSHAT; CDR2 reads FNYEAQ (reference sequence). With 3 bases removed from V and 3 bases from J, the gap between germline ends came to 14 bases. All donors were healthy, and all were Caucasian. This clonotype was seen a few times. As yet, its antigen is unknown. Via MiXCR, TCRdb re-called the 5' RACE reads, giving one row per CDR3 protein. The sample yields a few hundred thousand distinct CDR3 sequences, roughly an eighth seen once. Study conclusions and caveats: The analysis was cross-sectional rather than longitudinal within donors. Models underestimated TCR alpha sharing (out-of-frame) in monozygotic twins. Less excess twin sharing appeared in beta out-of-frame sequences.

These data were also reused for a study on yellow fever vaccine responses in identical twins.

The clonotype was recovered from a woman under 30 in good health. This chain joins TRBV7-7 and TRBJ2-5, with D perhaps being TRBD1 or TRBD2 (6 bases each). The sample comprised CD8+ T cells sorted from blood. The CDR3: CASSFAARGEETQYF. The CDR3 DNA follows: TGTGCCAGCAGCTTCGCAGCGAGGGGGGAAGAGACCCAGTACTTC.